The sequence of this TCR beta chain was determined in a study of blood T cell repertoires in COVID-19. As for the study in general: Acute-phase and convalescent COVID-19 samples originated in the United States, Italy and Spain. The cDNA or gDNA used as material had been derived from T cells, B-cell-depleted T cells, or PBMCs.

Original data processing: Amplification of reference gene primers was used by the study to estimate nucleated cell counts. TCRdb's table, derived via immunoSEQ multiplex PCR, lists solely in-frame clones and lacks some. V, J and clone size reflect that table, while D and trimming were determined from the DNA. The table lists approximately 240,000 clones, 83% of them singletons. The CDR3 extends over 16 amino acids. Trimming took off 5 bases at V and 6 bases at J, with 17 bases between the two ends. The germline CDR1 and CDR2 sequences are SNHLY and FYNNEI. This TCR came from a human donor in a cohort sampled during active COVID-19. The sample taken for sequencing was peripheral blood. The chain has TRBV2 and TRBJ1-6; D uncertain. CDR3 coding DNA: TGTGCCAGCAGTCCTCTCGGGGATCCACCTAATTCACCCCTCCACTTT. Encoded protein: CASSPLGDPPNSPLHF.